Sequencing of this T cell receptor beta chain was carried out in a study of cytomegalovirus exposure and HLA in healthy donors. Regarding the study as a whole: Later, an analysis found that TCR clusters from the first cohort tended to co-occur in the roughly 110 validation repertoires.

Sequencing was performed with immunoSEQ multiplex PCR; in TCRdb, only in-frame clones are kept and a portion is missing. Of about 66,000 clones in the sample, 97% were seen once. Germline lookup yields CDR1 MDHEN and CDR2 SYDVKM. This CDR3 spans 15 amino acids. Trimming shortened V by 4 bases and J by 6 bases, and 16 bases separated the two germline ends. Points on this clone: Its antigen is unknown.

This sequence was found in a woman younger than 30 in good health and CMV-seropositive. This chain connects TRBV28 to TRBJ1-5; D not certain. Material: PBMCs. CDR3: CASSSIPGLIQPQHF. CDR3 DNA: TGTGCCAGCAGTTCCATCCCTGGGCTTATTCAGCCCCAGCATTTT.